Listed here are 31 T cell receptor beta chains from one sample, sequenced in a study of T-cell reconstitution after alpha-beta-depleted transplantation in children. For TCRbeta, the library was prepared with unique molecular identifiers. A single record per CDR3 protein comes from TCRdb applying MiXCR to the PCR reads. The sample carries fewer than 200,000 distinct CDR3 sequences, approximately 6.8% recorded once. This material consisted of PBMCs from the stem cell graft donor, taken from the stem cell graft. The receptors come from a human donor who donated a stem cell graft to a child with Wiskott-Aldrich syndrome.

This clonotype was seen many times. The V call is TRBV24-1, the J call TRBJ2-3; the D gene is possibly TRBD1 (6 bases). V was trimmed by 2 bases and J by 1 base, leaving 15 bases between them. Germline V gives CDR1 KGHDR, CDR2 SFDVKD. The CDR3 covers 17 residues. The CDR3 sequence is CATSDSWDTIGTDTQYF. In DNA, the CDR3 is TGTGCCACCAGTGATTCCTGGGACACGATTGGCACAGATACGCAGTATTTT.

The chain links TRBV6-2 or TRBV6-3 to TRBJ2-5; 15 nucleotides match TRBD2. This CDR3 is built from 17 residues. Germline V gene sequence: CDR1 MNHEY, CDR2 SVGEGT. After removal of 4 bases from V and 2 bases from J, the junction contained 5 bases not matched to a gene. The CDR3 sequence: CASSFGTSGGSQETQYF. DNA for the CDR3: TGTGCCAGCAGTTTCGGGACTAGCGGGGGGAGTCAAGAGACCCAGTACTTC.

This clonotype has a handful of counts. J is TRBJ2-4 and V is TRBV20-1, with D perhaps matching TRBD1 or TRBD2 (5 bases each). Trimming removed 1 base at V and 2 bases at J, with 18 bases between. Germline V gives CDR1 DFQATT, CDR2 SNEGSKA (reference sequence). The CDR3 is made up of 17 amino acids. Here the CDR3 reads CSARVGAGLGTKNIQYF. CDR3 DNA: TGCAGTGCTAGAGTCGGGGCAGGGCTGGGAACCAAAAACATTCAGTACTTC.

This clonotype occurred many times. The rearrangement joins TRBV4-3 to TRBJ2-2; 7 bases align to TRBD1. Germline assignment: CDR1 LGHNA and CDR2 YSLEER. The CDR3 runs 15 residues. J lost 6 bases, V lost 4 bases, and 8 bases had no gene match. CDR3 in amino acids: CASSPQGFAAGELFF. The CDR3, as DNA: TGCGCCAGCAGCCCACAGGGGTTTGCTGCCGGGGAGCTGTTTTTT.

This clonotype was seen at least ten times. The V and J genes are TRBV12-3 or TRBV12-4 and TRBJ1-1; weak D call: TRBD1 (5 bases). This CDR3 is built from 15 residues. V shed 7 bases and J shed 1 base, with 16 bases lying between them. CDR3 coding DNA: TGTGCCAGCACCATGGGAGGGGCTTGGAACACTGAAGCTTTCTTT. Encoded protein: CASTMGGAWNTEAFF.

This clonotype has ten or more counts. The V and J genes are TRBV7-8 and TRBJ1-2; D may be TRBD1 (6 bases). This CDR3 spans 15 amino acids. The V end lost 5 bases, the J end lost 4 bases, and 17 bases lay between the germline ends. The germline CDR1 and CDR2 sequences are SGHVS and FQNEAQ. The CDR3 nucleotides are TGTGCCAGCAGCATGACAGGAACCAACTCCTATGGCTACACCTTC. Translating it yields CASSMTGTNSYGYTF.

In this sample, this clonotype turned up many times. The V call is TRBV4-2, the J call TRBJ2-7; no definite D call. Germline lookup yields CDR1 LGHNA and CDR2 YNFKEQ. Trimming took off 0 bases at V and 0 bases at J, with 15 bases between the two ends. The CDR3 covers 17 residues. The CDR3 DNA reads TGTGCCAGCAGCCAAGAGGCGAGGAAACCAAACTCCTACGAGCAGTACTTC. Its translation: CASSQEARKPNSYEQYF.

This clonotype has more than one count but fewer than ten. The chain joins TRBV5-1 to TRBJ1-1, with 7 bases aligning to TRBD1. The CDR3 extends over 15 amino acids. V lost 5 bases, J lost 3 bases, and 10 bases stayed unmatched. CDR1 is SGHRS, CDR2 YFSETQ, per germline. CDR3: CASRPRQGTDTEAFF. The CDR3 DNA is TGCGCCAGCAGACCCCGACAGGGTACGGACACTGAAGCTTTCTTT. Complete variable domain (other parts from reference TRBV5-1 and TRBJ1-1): KAGVTQTPRYLIKTRGQQVTLSCSPISGHRSVSWYQQTPGQGLQFLFEYFSETQRNKGNFPGRFSGRQFSNSRSEMNVSTLELGDSALYLCASRPRQGTDTEAFFGQGTRLTVV.

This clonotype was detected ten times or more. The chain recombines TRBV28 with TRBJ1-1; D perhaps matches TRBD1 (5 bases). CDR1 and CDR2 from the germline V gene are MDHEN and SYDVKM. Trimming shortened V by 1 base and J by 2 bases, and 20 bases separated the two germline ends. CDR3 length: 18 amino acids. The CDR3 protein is CASSLLSPTPGRNTEAFF. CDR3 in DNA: TGTGCCAGCAGTTTATTATCACCAACGCCGGGGCGCAACACTGAAGCTTTCTTT.

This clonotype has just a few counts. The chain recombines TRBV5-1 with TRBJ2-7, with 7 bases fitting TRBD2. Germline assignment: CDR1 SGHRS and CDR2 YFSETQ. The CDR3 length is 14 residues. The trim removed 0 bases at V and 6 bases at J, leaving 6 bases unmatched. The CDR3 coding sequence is TGCGCCAGCAGCTTGGAATTCGGCGGGAGCGAGCAGTACTTC. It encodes CASSLEFGGSEQYF.

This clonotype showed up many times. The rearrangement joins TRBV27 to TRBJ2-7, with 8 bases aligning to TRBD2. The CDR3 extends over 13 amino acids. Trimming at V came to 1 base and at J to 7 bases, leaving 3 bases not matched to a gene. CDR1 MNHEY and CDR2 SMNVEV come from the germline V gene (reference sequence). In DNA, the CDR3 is TGTGCCAGCAGTTTATACACTAGCGGTGAGCAGTACTTC. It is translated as CASSLYTSGEQYF.

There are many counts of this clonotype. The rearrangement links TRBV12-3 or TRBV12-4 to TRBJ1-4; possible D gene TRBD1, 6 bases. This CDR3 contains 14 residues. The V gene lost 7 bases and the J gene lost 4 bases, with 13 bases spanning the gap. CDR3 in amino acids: CASNLQGYNEKLFF. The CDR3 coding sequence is TGTGCCAGCAACCTACAGGGTTATAATGAAAAACTGTTTTTT.

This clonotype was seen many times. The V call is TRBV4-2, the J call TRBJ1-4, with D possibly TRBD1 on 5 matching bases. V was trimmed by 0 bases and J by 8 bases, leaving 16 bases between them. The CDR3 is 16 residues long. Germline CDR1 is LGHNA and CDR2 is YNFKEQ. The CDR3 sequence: CASSQEMTALGEKLFF. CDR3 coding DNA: TGTGCCAGCAGCCAAGAGATGACAGCTTTGGGGGAAAAACTGTTTTTT.

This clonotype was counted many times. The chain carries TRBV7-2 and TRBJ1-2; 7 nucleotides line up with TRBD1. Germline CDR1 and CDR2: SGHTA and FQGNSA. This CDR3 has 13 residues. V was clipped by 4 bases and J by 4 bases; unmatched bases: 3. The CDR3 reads CASSSHRGYGYTF. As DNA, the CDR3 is TGTGCCAGCAGCTCTCACAGGGGCTATGGCTACACCTTC.

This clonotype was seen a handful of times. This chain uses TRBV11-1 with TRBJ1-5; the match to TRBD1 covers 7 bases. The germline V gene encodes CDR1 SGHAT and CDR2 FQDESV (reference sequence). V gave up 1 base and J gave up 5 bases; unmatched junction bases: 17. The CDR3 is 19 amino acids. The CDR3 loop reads CASSLGSPDRVRWDQPQHF. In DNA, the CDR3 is TGTGCCAGCAGCTTAGGGTCCCCCGACAGGGTTCGGTGGGATCAGCCCCAGCATTTT.

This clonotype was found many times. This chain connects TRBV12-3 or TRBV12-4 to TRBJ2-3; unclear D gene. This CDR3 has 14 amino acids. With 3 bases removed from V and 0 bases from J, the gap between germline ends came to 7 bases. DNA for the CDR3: TGTGCCAGCAGTTTGTTTGCTAGCACAGATACGCAGTATTTT. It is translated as CASSLFASTDTQYF.

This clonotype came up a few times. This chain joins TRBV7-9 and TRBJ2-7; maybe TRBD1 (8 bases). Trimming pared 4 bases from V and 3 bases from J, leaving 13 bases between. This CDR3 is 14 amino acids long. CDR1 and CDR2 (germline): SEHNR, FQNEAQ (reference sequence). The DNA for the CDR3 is TGTGCCAGCAGCTCAAACAGGGGGGGCTACGAGCAGTACTTC. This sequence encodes CASSSNRGGYEQYF.

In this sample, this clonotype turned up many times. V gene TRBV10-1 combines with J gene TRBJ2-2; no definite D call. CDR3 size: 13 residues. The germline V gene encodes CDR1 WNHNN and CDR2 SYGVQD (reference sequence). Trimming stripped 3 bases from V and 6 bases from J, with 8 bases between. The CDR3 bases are TGCGCCAGCAGTGAAAGGCTAGCCGGGGAGCTGTTTTTT. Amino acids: CASSERLAGELFF.

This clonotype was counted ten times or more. The CDR3 sequence is CASSQETEPSTDTQYF. In DNA, the CDR3 is TGCGCCAGCAGCCAAGAGACAGAACCGAGCACAGATACGCAGTATTTT. This rearrangement joins TRBV4-3 to TRBJ2-3, with D maybe TRBD1 (5 bases). V gave up 0 bases and J gave up 0 bases, with 10 bases separating them. Germline-derived CDR1 and CDR2 are LGHNA and YSLEER. The length of the CDR3 is 16 residues.

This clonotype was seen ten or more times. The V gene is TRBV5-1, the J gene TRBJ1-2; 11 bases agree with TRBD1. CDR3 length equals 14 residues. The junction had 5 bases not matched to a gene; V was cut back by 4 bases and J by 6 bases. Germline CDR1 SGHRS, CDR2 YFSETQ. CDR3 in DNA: TGCGCCAGCAGCCGGACAGGGGGCAGCGATGGCTACACCTTC. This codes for CASSRTGGSDGYTF.

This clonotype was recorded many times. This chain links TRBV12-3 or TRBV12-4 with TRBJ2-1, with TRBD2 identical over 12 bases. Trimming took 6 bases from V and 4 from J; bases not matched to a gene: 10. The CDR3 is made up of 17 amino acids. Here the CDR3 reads CASSPLSGLAGYNEQFF. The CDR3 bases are TGTGCCAGCAGCCCCCTATCGGGACTAGCGGGTTACAATGAGCAGTTCTTC.

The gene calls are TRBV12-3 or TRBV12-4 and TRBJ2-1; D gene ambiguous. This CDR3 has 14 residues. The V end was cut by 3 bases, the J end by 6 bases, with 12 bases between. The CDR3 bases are TGTGCCAGCAGTTTTTTAGCAGAACCCAATGAGCAGTTCTTC. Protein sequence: CASSFLAEPNEQFF.

The CDR3 spells CASSYLGPGGGNTEAFF. CDR3 DNA: TGTGCCAGCAGTTACCTGGGGCCAGGGGGTGGTAACACTGAAGCTTTCTTT. The V gene is TRBV6-5, the J gene TRBJ1-1, with TRBD1 matching 7 bases. Per the germline V gene, CDR1 is MNHEY and CDR2 is SVGAGI. This CDR3 comprises 17 residues. V was clipped by 2 bases and J by 2 bases; unmatched bases: 11.

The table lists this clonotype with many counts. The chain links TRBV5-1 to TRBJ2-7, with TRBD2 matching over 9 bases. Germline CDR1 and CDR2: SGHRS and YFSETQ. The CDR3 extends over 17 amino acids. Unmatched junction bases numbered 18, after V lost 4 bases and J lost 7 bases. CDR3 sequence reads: CASSRGAVSSGVWEQYF. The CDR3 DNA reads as TGCGCCAGCAGCAGGGGGGCCGTCTCTAGCGGGGTATGGGAGCAGTACTTC.

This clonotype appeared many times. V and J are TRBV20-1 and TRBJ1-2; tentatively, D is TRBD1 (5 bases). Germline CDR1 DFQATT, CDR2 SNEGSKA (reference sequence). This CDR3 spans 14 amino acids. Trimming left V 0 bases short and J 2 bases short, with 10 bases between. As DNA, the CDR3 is TGCAGTGCTAGAGATAAACGGGGCAACTATGGCTACACCTTC. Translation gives CSARDKRGNYGYTF.

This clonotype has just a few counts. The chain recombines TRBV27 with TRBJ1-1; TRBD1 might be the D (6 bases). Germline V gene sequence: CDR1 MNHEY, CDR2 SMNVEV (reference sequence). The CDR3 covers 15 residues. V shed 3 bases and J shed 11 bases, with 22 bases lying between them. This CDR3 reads CASSLQRGEGYGAFF. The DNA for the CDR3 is TGTGCCAGCAGTTTGCAGAGGGGGGAGGGTTACGGGGCTTTCTTT.

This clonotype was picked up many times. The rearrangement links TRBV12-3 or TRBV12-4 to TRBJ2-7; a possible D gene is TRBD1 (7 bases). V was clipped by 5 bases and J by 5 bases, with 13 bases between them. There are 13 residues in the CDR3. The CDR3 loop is CASSPGGLNEQYF. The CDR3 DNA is TGTGCCAGCAGTCCAGGGGGGTTGAACGAGCAGTACTTC.

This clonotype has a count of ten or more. The CDR3 DNA sequence: TGTGCCACCAGTGATTCCCGACTAGTAGAAATAGAGTACTTC. Translation: CATSDSRLVEIEYF. The V call is TRBV24-1, the J call TRBJ2-7, with D tentatively TRBD2 (6 bases). The CDR3 is 14 residues long. Germline V gene sequence: CDR1 KGHDR, CDR2 SFDVKD. Trimming stripped 2 bases from V and 11 bases from J, with 18 bases between.

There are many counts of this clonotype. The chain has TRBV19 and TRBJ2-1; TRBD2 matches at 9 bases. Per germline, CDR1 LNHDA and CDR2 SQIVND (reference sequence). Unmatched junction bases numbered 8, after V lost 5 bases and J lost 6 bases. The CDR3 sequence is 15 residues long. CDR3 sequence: CASSGAGGLPNEQFF. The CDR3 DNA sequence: TGTGCCAGTAGTGGTGCGGGAGGGTTACCCAATGAGCAGTTCTTC. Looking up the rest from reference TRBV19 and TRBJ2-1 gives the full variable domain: DGGITQSPKYLFRKEGQNVTLSCEQNLNHDAMYWYRQDPGQGLRLIYYSQIVNDFQKGDIAEGYSVSREKKESFPLTVTSAQKNPTAFYLCASSGAGGLPNEQFFGPGTRLTVL.

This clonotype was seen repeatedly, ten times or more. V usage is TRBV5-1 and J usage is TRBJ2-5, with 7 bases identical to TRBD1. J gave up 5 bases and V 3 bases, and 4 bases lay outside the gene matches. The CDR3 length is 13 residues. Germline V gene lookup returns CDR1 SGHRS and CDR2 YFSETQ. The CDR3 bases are TGCGCCAGCAGCTCTAACAGGGGTGAGACCCAGTACTTC. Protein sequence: CASSSNRGETQYF. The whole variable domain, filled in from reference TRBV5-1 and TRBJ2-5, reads KAGVTQTPRYLIKTRGQQVTLSCSPISGHRSVSWYQQTPGQGLQFLFEYFSETQRNKGNFPGRFSGRQFSNSRSEMNVSTLELGDSALYLCASSSNRGETQYFGPGTRLLVL.

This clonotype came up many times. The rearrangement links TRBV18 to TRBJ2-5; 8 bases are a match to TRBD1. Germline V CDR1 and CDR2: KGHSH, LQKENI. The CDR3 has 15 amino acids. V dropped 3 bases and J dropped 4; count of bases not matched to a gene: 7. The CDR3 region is CASSPQGALGETQYF. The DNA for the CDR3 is TGTGCCAGCTCACCGCAGGGGGCGCTAGGAGAGACCCAGTACTTC.